This TCR beta chain was identified in a study of T cell responses to AZD1222 COVID-19 vaccine. Germline loops: CDR1 SGDLS, CDR2 YYNGEE. The ends were cut back, 0 bases at V and 3 bases at J, with 10 bases in the middle. The CDR3 is 15 residues long. Sequencing was performed with immunoSEQ multiplex PCR; in TCRdb, only in-frame clones are kept and a portion is missing. This sample yields roughly 200,000 clones, of which around 90% are seen a single time; 3.5% to 4% belongs to the top ten. Study findings and constraints: Distributed over spike, vaccine-associated CD4 TCRs predominated at 160-218 and 743-854.

A note on this clone: Its antigen is unidentified.

The J gene is TRBJ1-5, the V gene TRBV9, with D tentatively TRBD1 (6 bases). Sequenced here: peripheral blood, sampled 28 days after the second dose of the MenACWY control vaccine. The receptor was isolated from an adult who received the MenACWY meningococcal vaccine as a control. The DNA for the CDR3 is TGTGCCAGCAGCGTAGGGACAGCCTTCAATCAGCCCCAGCATTTT. Translating it yields CASSVGTAFNQPQHF. Looking up the rest from reference TRBV9 and TRBJ1-5 gives the full variable domain: DSGVTQTPKHLITATGQRVTLRCSPRSGDLSVYWYQQSLDQGLQFLIQYYNGEERAKGNILERFSAQQFPDLHSELNLSSLELGDSALYFCASSVGTAFNQPQHFGDGTRLSIL.